This passage covers 5 T cell receptor beta chains from one sample sequenced in a study of human T cells and chemical hapten exposure. Time point of the sample: patch test 1, 2 weeks after DPC sensitization. Documented treatment: therapeutic diphenylcyclopropenone sensitization with weekly scalp DPC. TCRdb passed the RACE reads through MiXCR, listing each CDR3 protein once. The sample includes tens of thousands of distinct CDR3 sequences, around 9% seen only once; the top ten take approximately 4.5%. The sequences come from whole blood, collected in connection with sensitization to the hapten diphenylcyclopropenone (DPC). The receptors stem from a woman between 50 and 59 years old with alopecia areata. Some clones in this sample may be carry-over from other donors' samples.

This chain joins TRBV9 and TRBJ2-3; no definite D call. Between the trimmed V and J ends, which lost 4 bases and 2 bases, there was a span of 5 bases. The CDR3 extends over 12 amino acids. Germline values: CDR1 SGDLS, CDR2 YYNGEE. CDR3 in amino acids: CASSTPTDTQYF. The CDR3 DNA is TGTGCCAGCAGCACCCCCACAGATACGCAGTATTTT.

This clonotype was detected many times. V is TRBV13 and J is TRBJ1-5; possible D gene TRBD1, 5 bases. The CDR3 is 17 amino acids. V lost 5 bases, J lost 0 bases, and 17 bases lay in between. From germline, CDR1 is PRHDT and CDR2 FYEKMQ (reference sequence). The CDR3 DNA reads TGTGCCAGCAGCCAGCCCCCAGGGAAACTTAGCAATCAGCCCCAGCATTTT. This encodes CASSQPPGKLSNQPQHF. The whole variable domain, remainder taken from reference TRBV13 and TRBJ1-5, is AAGVIQSPRHLIKEKRETATLKCYPIPRHDTVYWYQQGPGQDPQFLISFYEKMQSDKGSIPDRFSAQQFSDYHSELNMSSLELGDSALYFCASSQPPGKLSNQPQHFGDGTRLSIL.

V and J are TRBV28 and TRBJ1-2; tentative D call: TRBD1 (6 bases). The CDR3 is made up of 14 amino acids. The germline V and J ends were trimmed by 7 bases and 4 bases, with 16 bases remaining between them. CDR1 MDHEN and CDR2 SYDVKM come from the germline V gene. The CDR3 sequence is CASKTPGDIYGYTF. In nucleotides, the CDR3 is TGTGCCAGCAAAACCCCGGGGGACATCTATGGCTACACCTTC.

This clonotype was detected many times. The chain couples TRBV28 to TRBJ1-5; D is unclear. The germline CDR1 and CDR2 sequences are MDHEN and SYDVKM. V lost 5 bases, J lost 8 bases, and 19 bases lay in between. The CDR3 runs 15 residues. CDR3 region: CASSTPRATGKPQHF. Written as DNA, the CDR3 is TGTGCCAGCAGTACTCCCCGCGCGACGGGGAAGCCCCAGCATTTT.

In this sample, this clonotype turned up many times. The rearrangement links TRBV12-3 or TRBV12-4 to TRBJ2-3; 7 positions match TRBD2. The CDR3 sequence is 14 residues long. The junction had 8 bases not matched to a gene; V was cut back by 7 bases and J by 4 bases. The CDR3 sequence is CASTPTSSADTQYF. CDR3 DNA sequence: TGTGCCAGCACCCCGACTAGCTCCGCAGATACGCAGTATTTT.